These T cell receptor beta chains were read from a single sample in a study of cytotoxic CD8 clonotypes in ibrutinib-treated CLL. Method: immunoSEQ multiplex PCR; TCRdb's copy keeps in-frame clones and lacks some. The sample has about 49,000 clones, around half seen once; the top ten hold 30% to 35%. Material: PBMCs, obtained after 12 months of ibrutinib treatment. Receptor source: a human donor with chronic lymphocytic leukemia. Both conserved end residues are part of each CDR3. Each record gives: V gene, J gene, D gene, clone size, CDR3 protein, CDR3 DNA. The D gene is left open where the match is weak. Not all rows give a size; the values are once, few, many and, for expanded clones, a class.

V gene: TRBV5-8; J gene: TRBJ2-2; D gene: .; clone size: .; CDR3 protein: CASSFPRELFF; CDR3 DNA: TGTGCCAGCAGCTTCCCCCGGGAGCTGTTTTTT
V gene: TRBV18; J gene: TRBJ2-7; D gene: .; clone size: few; CDR3 protein: CASSPQEAGARPYEQYF; CDR3 DNA: TGTGCCAGCTCACCACAAGAAGCGGGTGCCAGACCGTACGAGCAGTACTTC
V gene: TRBV29-1; J gene: TRBJ1-5; D gene: TRBD1; clone size: .; CDR3 protein: CSVGDRNQPQHF; CDR3 DNA: TGCAGCGTGGGGGACAGAAATCAGCCCCAGCATTTT
V gene: TRBV20-1; J gene: TRBJ2-7; D gene: .; clone size: .; CDR3 protein: CSARDNYEQYF; CDR3 DNA: TGCAGTGCTAGAGACAACTACGAGCAGTACTTC
V gene: TRBV28; J gene: TRBJ1-3; D gene: TRBD1; clone size: .; CDR3 protein: CANQDRAGNTIYF; CDR3 DNA: TGTGCCAACCAGGACAGGGCTGGAAACACCATATATTTT
V gene: TRBV6-1; J gene: TRBJ1-5; D gene: TRBD1; clone size: few; CDR3 protein: CASSGTGSGRNQPQHF; CDR3 DNA: TGTGCCAGCAGTGGGACAGGGTCAGGAAGGAATCAGCCCCAGCATTTT
V gene: TRBV5-1; J gene: TRBJ2-7; D gene: .; clone size: .; CDR3 protein: CASSPTTYEQYF; CDR3 DNA: TGCGCCAGCAGCCCCACGACCTACGAGCAGTACTTC
V gene: TRBV9; J gene: TRBJ2-3; D gene: .; clone size: .; CDR3 protein: CASSTPGTTSTDTQYF; CDR3 DNA: TGTGCCAGCAGCACCCCCGGGACGACTAGCACAGATACGCAGTATTTT
V gene: TRBV6-1; J gene: TRBJ2-7; D gene: .; clone size: .; CDR3 protein: CASRGWYEQYF; CDR3 DNA: TGTGCCAGCAGGGGGTGGTACGAGCAGTACTTC
V gene: TRBV5-1; J gene: TRBJ2-7; D gene: TRBD1; clone size: .; CDR3 protein: CASSHGTGEEQYF; CDR3 DNA: TGCGCCAGCAGCCACGGGACAGGGGAGGAGCAGTACTTC
V gene: TRBV19; J gene: TRBJ1-2; D gene: .; clone size: .; CDR3 protein: CASRGRVYGYTF; CDR3 DNA: TGTGCCAGTAGGGGCAGAGTCTATGGCTACACCTTC
V gene: TRBV5-1; J gene: TRBJ1-2; D gene: .; clone size: .; CDR3 protein: CASSTGDTLGYTF; CDR3 DNA: TGCGCCAGCAGTACGGGGGACACCCTAGGCTACACCTTC
V gene: TRBV7-9; J gene: TRBJ1-2; D gene: .; clone size: few; CDR3 protein: CASRGGSYGYTF; CDR3 DNA: TGTGCCAGCAGGGGGGGAAGCTATGGCTACACCTTC
V gene: TRBV2; J gene: TRBJ1-2; D gene: .; clone size: .; CDR3 protein: CASSVAGLGYTF; CDR3 DNA: TGTGCCAGCAGTGTAGCGGGGCTTGGCTACACCTTC
V gene: TRBV21-1; J gene: TRBJ2-2; D gene: .; clone size: few; CDR3 protein: CASSKVGWRNGELFF; CDR3 DNA: TGTGCCAGCAGCAAAGTGGGATGGAGGAACGGGGAGCTGTTTTTT
V gene: TRBV5-4; J gene: TRBJ2-3; D gene: TRBD2; clone size: .; CDR3 protein: CASSRGSRTDTQYF; CDR3 DNA: TGTGCCAGCAGTCGCGGGAGCAGGACAGATACGCAGTATTTT
V gene: TRBV5-1; J gene: TRBJ1-4; D gene: .; clone size: .; CDR3 protein: CASSLAGTNEKLFF; CDR3 DNA: TGCGCCAGCAGCTTGGCGGGAACTAATGAAAAACTGTTTTTT
V gene: TRBV18; J gene: TRBJ2-3; D gene: .; clone size: many; CDR3 protein: CASSPTREGTDTQYF; CDR3 DNA: TGTGCCAGCTCACCGACCAGGGAGGGCACAGATACGCAGTATTTT
V gene: TRBV19; J gene: TRBJ2-3; D gene: .; clone size: .; CDR3 protein: CASSIDRSTDTQYF; CDR3 DNA: TGTGCCAGTAGTATAGATCGCAGCACAGATACGCAGTATTTT
V gene: TRBV18; J gene: TRBJ1-1; D gene: TRBD1; clone size: .; CDR3 protein: CASSQGTGTEAFF; CDR3 DNA: TGTGCCAGCTCACAAGGGACAGGGACTGAAGCTTTCTTT
V gene: TRBV5-1; J gene: TRBJ1-1; D gene: .; clone size: .; CDR3 protein: CASSLEGVQNTEAFF; CDR3 DNA: TGCGCCAGCAGCTTGGAGGGGGTGCAGAACACTGAAGCTTTCTTT
V gene: TRBV25-1; J gene: TRBJ1-2; D gene: .; clone size: once; CDR3 protein: CASSVGLIYGYTF; CDR3 DNA: TGTGCCAGCAGTGTAGGACTCATCTATGGCTACACCTTC
V gene: TRBV9; J gene: TRBJ1-1; D gene: .; clone size: .; CDR3 protein: CASTMGDTINTEAFF; CDR3 DNA: TGTGCCAGCACGATGGGGGACACAATTAACACTGAAGCTTTCTTT
V gene: TRBV15; J gene: TRBJ2-7; D gene: TRBD1; clone size: .; CDR3 protein: CATSLPGQAYEQYF; CDR3 DNA: TGTGCCACCAGTTTACCGGGACAGGCATACGAGCAGTACTTC
V gene: TRBV28; J gene: TRBJ2-5; D gene: TRBD2; clone size: few; CDR3 protein: CASSLAGAQYF; CDR3 DNA: TGTGCCAGCAGTTTAGCGGGGGCCCAGTACTTC
V gene: TRBV30; J gene: TRBJ1-6; D gene: TRBD1; clone size: few; CDR3 protein: CAWSTGDNSPLHF; CDR3 DNA: TGTGCCTGGAGTACAGGGGACAATTCACCCCTCCACTTT
V gene: TRBV5-1; J gene: TRBJ1-1; D gene: .; clone size: .; CDR3 protein: CASSLEIGGNTEAFF; CDR3 DNA: TGCGCCAGCAGCTTGGAAATTGGCGGGAACACTGAAGCTTTCTTT
V gene: TRBV7-9; J gene: TRBJ2-2; D gene: TRBD1; clone size: few; CDR3 protein: CASAGGTNTGELFF; CDR3 DNA: TGTGCCAGCGCAGGGGGCACGAACACCGGGGAGCTGTTTTTT
V gene: TRBV27; J gene: TRBJ1-6; D gene: TRBD1; clone size: few; CDR3 protein: CASSSDRTGTSYNSPLHF; CDR3 DNA: TGTGCCAGCAGTTCTGACAGGACAGGCACGTCCTATAATTCACCCCTCCACTTT
V gene: TRBV11-1; J gene: TRBJ1-5; D gene: .; clone size: .; CDR3 protein: CASSLGLNQPQHF; CDR3 DNA: TGTGCCAGCAGCTTAGGGTTGAATCAGCCCCAGCATTTT
V gene: TRBV18; J gene: TRBJ2-3; D gene: .; clone size: many; CDR3 protein: CASSPHWGSGADTQYF; CDR3 DNA: TGTGCCAGCTCACCACACTGGGGGTCGGGCGCAGATACGCAGTATTTT
V gene: TRBV2; J gene: TRBJ1-4; D gene: .; clone size: few; CDR3 protein: CASSEGGVTNEKLFF; CDR3 DNA: TGTGCCAGCAGTGAAGGAGGGGTAACTAATGAAAAACTGTTTTTT
V gene: TRBV7-7; J gene: TRBJ2-1; D gene: TRBD2; clone size: .; CDR3 protein: CASSLVAGGSSYNEQFF; CDR3 DNA: TGTGCTAGCAGCTTGGTAGCGGGAGGGAGCTCCTACAATGAGCAGTTCTTC
V gene: TRBV18; J gene: TRBJ2-1; D gene: .; clone size: .; CDR3 protein: CASSPTRSSYNEQFF; CDR3 DNA: TGTGCCAGCTCACCAACCCGGAGCTCCTACAATGAGCAGTTCTTC
V gene: TRBV6-6; J gene: TRBJ2-7; D gene: .; clone size: few; CDR3 protein: CASSSASEQYF; CDR3 DNA: TGTGCCAGCAGCTCTGCATCCGAGCAGTACTTC
V gene: TRBV9; J gene: TRBJ1-2; D gene: .; clone size: few; CDR3 protein: CASSPTTSTYGYTF; CDR3 DNA: TGTGCCAGCAGCCCAACCACATCCACCTATGGCTACACCTTC
V gene: TRBV4-1; J gene: TRBJ1-3; D gene: TRBD1; clone size: .; CDR3 protein: CASSPRQGGAGNTIYF; CDR3 DNA: TGCGCCAGCAGCCCGAGACAGGGGGGGGCTGGAAACACCATATATTTT
V gene: TRBV7-8; J gene: TRBJ2-1; D gene: .; clone size: .; CDR3 protein: CASSRDQGWQFF; CDR3 DNA: TGTGCCAGCAGCCGCGACCAGGGTTGGCAGTTCTTC
V gene: TRBV6-1; J gene: TRBJ2-7; D gene: .; clone size: .; CDR3 protein: CAILGTAQYEQYF; CDR3 DNA: TGTGCCATATTGGGAACAGCTCAGTACGAGCAGTACTTC
V gene: TRBV28; J gene: TRBJ1-5; D gene: .; clone size: .; CDR3 protein: CASSSEWPQHF; CDR3 DNA: TGTGCCAGCAGCTCCGAATGGCCCCAGCATTTT